These T cell receptor beta chains were read from a single sample in a study of CD8 T cells in Susac syndrome. Via MiXCR, TCRdb re-called the immunoSEQ multiplex PCR reads, giving one row per CDR3 protein. Of around 230,000 distinct CDR3 sequences in the sample, approximately 95% were seen once. The sequencing input was CD4+ T cells from PBMCs. These receptors were obtained from a human donor with Susac syndrome. Both conserved end residues are part of each CDR3. D genes are given only for firm matches. Size tells how often a clone was seen (once, few, many) or the class of an expanded clone, and some rows leave it out.

d_call j_call clone_size v_call cdr3_aa cdr3_nt
NA TRBJ2-1 NA TRBV7-3 CASSLWEYNEQFF TGTGCCAGCAGCTTATGGGAGTACAATGAGCAGTTCTTC
TRBD1 TRBJ1-1 once TRBV18 CASSPGTGPGTEAFF TGTGCCAGCTCACCGGGGACAGGTCCGGGCACTGAAGCTTTCTTT
NA TRBJ2-3 NA TRBV2 CASRKRTVPDTQYF TGTGCCAGCAGGAAACGGACAGTCCCAGATACGCAGTATTTT
NA TRBJ1-4 NA TRBV3-1 CASSQRELEKLFF TGTGCCAGCAGCCAACGCGAATTGGAAAAACTGTTTTTT
TRBD2 TRBJ2-2 NA TRBV20-1 CSARAAGRTGELFF TGCAGTGCTAGGGCAGCGGGGAGAACCGGGGAGCTGTTTTTT
NA TRBJ1-5 NA TRBV19 CASSPLEGDGNQPQHF TGTGCCAGTAGTCCCCTGGAGGGTGATGGGAATCAGCCCCAGCATTTT
NA TRBJ1-5 NA TRBV27 CASSFMGGGWVQPQHF TGTGCCAGCAGTTTTATGGGGGGAGGTTGGGTTCAGCCCCAGCATTTT
NA TRBJ2-1 NA TRBV4-2 CASSQERPYNEQFF TGTGCCAGCAGCCAAGAGCGGCCCTACAATGAGCAGTTCTTC
NA TRBJ1-3 NA TRBV4-1 CASNQDQGVRSGNTIYF TGCGCCAGCAACCAAGATCAAGGGGTGAGGTCTGGAAACACCATATATTTT
TRBD1 TRBJ1-2 NA TRBV20-1 CSARGGKDRGDHGYTF TGCAGTGCTAGAGGGGGCAAGGACAGGGGGGATCATGGCTACACCTTC
NA TRBJ1-2 NA TRBV12-3/TRBV12-4 CASSLTWQGGGGYTF TGTGCCAGCAGTTTAACATGGCAGGGCGGGGGTGGCTACACCTTC
NA TRBJ2-5 NA TRBV4-2 CASSQDLRGAENQETQYF TGTGCCAGCAGCCAAGATCTTCGAGGAGCGGAGAATCAAGAGACCCAGTACTTC
NA TRBJ2-1 NA TRBV12-3/TRBV12-4 CASSLGLNEQFF TGTGCCAGCAGCCTTGGGCTGAATGAGCAGTTCTTC
TRBD2 TRBJ2-7 NA TRBV11-2 CASSPRSTSGSFEQYF TGTGCCAGCAGCCCCCGGAGTACTAGCGGGAGTTTTGAGCAGTACTTC
NA TRBJ2-5 NA TRBV7-8 CASSLDFAAETQYF TGTGCCAGCAGCTTAGATTTTGCGGCCGAGACCCAGTACTTC
NA TRBJ2-5 NA TRBV11-2 CASSTWSGSETQYF TGTGCCAGCAGCACTTGGTCTGGCTCGGAGACCCAGTACTTC
NA TRBJ2-2 NA TRBV5-1 CASSPEGGATGELFF TGCGCCAGCAGCCCCGAGGGGGGGGCAACCGGGGAGCTGTTTTTT
NA TRBJ2-7 NA TRBV9 CASSGLPGHSYEQYF TGTGCCAGCAGCGGACTACCGGGACACTCCTACGAGCAGTACTTC
TRBD2 TRBJ2-5 NA TRBV12-3/TRBV12-4 CASSRLAGHETQYF TGTGCCAGCAGCCGACTAGCGGGACACGAGACCCAGTACTTC
TRBD2 TRBJ2-1 NA TRBV20-1 CSVAGVNNEQFF TGCAGTGTAGCGGGAGTGAACAATGAGCAGTTCTTC
NA TRBJ1-4 NA TRBV9 CASSVSSHAEKLFF TGTGCCAGCAGCGTGAGTTCCCACGCTGAAAAACTGTTTTTT
NA TRBJ2-5 NA TRBV14 CASSPLINPGETQYF TGTGCCAGCAGCCCGTTGATCAATCCAGGAGAGACCCAGTACTTC
NA TRBJ2-5 NA TRBV25-1 CASSESQGFQETQYF TGTGCCAGCAGTGAATCACAAGGGTTCCAAGAGACCCAGTACTTC
TRBD2 TRBJ2-3 NA TRBV29-1 CSVEQRTSGSVVDTQYF TGCAGCGTTGAGCAACGGACTAGCGGGAGTGTTGTTGATACGCAGTATTTT
NA TRBJ1-1 NA TRBV18 CASSPETNTEAFF TGTGCCAGCTCACCAGAAACGAACACTGAAGCTTTCTTT
NA TRBJ2-5 NA TRBV4-2 CASSQETHQETQYF TGTGCCAGCAGCCAAGAGACACACCAAGAGACCCAGTACTTC
NA TRBJ2-5 NA TRBV4-1 CASSQGRASASTQETQYF TGCGCCAGCAGCCAAGGAAGGGCTAGCGCCTCAACCCAAGAGACCCAGTACTTC